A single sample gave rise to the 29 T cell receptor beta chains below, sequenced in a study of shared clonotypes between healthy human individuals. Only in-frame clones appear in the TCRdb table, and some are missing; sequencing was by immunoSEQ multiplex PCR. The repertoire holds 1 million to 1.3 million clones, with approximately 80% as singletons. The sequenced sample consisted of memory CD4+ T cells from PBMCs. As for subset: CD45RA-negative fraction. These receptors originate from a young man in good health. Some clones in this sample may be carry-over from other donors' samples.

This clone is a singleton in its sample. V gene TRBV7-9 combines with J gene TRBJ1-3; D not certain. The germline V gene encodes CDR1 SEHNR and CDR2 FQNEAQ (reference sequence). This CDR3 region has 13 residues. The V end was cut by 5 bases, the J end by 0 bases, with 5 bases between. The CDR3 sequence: CASSPHSGNTIYF. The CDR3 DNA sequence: TGTGCCAGCAGCCCCCACTCTGGAAACACCATATATTTT.

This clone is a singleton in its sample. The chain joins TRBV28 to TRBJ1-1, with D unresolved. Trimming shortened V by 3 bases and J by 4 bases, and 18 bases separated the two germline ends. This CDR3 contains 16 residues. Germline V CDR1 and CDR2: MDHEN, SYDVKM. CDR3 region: CASSLGGAAKGTEAFF. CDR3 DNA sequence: TGTGCCAGCAGTTTGGGCGGAGCGGCGAAAGGCACTGAAGCTTTCTTT.

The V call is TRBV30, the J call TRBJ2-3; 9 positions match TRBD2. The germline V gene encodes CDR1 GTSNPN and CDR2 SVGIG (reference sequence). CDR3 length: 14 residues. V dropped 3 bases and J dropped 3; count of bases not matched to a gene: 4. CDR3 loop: CAWRGAGGTDTQYF. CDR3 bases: TGTGCCTGGAGAGGCGCGGGAGGGACAGATACGCAGTATTTT.

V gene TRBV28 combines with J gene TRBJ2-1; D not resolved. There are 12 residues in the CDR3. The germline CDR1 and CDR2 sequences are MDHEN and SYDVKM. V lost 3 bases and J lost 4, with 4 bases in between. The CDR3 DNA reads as TGTGCCAGCAGTTTCCCATACAATGAGCAGTTCTTC. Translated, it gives CASSFPYNEQFF.

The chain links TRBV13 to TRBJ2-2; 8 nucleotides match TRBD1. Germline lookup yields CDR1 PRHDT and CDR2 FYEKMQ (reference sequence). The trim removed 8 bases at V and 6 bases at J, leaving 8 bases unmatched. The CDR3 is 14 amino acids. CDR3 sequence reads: CASQRQGIAGELFF. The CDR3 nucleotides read TGTGCCAGCCAACGACAGGGGATAGCCGGGGAGCTGTTTTTT.

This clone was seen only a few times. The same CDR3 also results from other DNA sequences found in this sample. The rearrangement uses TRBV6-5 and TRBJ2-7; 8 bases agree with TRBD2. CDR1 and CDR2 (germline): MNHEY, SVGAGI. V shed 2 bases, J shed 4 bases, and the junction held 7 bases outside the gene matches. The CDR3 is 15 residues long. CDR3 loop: CASSYGPSGSYEQYF. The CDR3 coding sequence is TGTGCCAGCAGTTACGGGCCTAGCGGGTCTTACGAGCAGTACTTC.

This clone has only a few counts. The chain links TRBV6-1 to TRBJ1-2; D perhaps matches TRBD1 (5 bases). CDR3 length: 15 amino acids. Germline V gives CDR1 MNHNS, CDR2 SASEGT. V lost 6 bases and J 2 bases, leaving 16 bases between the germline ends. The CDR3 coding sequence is TGTGCCAGCAGCGCTACGTGGGGGGAGAACTATGGCTACACCTTC. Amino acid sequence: CASSATWGENYGYTF.

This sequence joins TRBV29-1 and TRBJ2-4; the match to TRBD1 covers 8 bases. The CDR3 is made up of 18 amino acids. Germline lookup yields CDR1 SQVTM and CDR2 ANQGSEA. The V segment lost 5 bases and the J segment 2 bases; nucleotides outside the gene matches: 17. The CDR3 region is CSVKQGVTPEGTKNIQYF. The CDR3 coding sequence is TGCAGCGTTAAACAGGGGGTGACCCCGGAGGGTACCAAAAACATTCAGTACTTC.

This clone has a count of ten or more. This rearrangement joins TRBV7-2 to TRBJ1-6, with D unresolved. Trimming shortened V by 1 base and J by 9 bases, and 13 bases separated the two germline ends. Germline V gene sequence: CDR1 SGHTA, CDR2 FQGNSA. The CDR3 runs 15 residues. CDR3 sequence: CASSLVIGYSSPLHF. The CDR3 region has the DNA TGTGCCAGCAGCTTAGTGATCGGATACTCTTCACCCCTCCACTTT.

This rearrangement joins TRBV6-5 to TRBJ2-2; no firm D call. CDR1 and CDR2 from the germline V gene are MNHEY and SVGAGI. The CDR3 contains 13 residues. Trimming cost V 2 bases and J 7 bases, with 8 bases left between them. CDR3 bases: TGTGCCAGCAGTTACCAACGAGGCGGGGAGCTGTTTTTT. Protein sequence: CASSYQRGGELFF.

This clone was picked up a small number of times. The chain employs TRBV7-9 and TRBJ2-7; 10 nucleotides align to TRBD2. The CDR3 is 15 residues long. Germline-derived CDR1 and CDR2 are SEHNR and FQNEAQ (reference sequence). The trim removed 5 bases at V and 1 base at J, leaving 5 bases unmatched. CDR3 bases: TGTGCCAGCAGCGACCGGACTAGCGGATCCTACGAGCAGTACTTC. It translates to CASSDRTSGSYEQYF.

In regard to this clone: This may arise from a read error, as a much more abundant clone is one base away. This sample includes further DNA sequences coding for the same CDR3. The CDR3 sequence is CASSSFSGPIPSYEQYF. CDR3 DNA: TGTGCTAGCAGCTCCTTTAGCGGGCCCATCCCCTCCTACGAGCAGTACTTC. The V call is TRBV5-4, the J call TRBJ2-7, with 7 bases fitting TRBD2. The CDR3 length is 17 residues. In germline, CDR1 is SGHNT, CDR2 YYREEE (reference sequence).

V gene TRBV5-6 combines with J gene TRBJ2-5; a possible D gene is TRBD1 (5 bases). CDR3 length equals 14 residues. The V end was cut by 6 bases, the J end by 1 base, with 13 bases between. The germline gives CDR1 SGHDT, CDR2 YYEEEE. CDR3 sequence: CASTWGEAQETQYF. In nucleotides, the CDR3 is TGTGCCAGCACCTGGGGCGAAGCCCAAGAGACCCAGTACTTC.

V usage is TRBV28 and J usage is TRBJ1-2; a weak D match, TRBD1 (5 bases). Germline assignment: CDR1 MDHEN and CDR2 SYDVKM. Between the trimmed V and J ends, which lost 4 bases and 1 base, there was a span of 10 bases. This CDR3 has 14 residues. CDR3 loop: CASSSGPRNYGYTF. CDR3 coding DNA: TGTGCCAGCAGTTCGGGACCCCGTAACTATGGCTACACCTTC.

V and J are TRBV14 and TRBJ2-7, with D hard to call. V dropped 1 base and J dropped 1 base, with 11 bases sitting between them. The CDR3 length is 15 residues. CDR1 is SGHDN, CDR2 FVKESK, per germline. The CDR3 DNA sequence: TGTGCCAGCAGCCAAGGCCCCCTGGGTTCCTACGAGCAGTACTTC. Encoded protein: CASSQGPLGSYEQYF.

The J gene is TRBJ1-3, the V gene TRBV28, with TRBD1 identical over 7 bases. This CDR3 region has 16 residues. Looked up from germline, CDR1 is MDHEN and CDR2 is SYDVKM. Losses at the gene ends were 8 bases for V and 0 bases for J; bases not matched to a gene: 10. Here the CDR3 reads CASGERGLNSGNTIYF. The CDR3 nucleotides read TGTGCCAGCGGGGAGAGGGGGCTAAACTCTGGAAACACCATATATTTT.

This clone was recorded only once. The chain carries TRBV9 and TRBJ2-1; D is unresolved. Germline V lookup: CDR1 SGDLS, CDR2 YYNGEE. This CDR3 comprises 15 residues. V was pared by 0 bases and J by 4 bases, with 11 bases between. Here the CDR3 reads CASSVAERPYNEQFF. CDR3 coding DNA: TGTGCCAGCAGCGTAGCGGAGAGGCCGTACAATGAGCAGTTCTTC.

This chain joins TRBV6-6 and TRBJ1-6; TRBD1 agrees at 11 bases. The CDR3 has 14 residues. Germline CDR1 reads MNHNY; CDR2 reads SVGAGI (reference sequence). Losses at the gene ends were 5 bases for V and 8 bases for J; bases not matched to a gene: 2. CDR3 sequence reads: CASSPGQGDSPLHF. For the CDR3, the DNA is TGTGCCAGCAGTCCGGGACAGGGGGATTCACCCCTCCACTTT.

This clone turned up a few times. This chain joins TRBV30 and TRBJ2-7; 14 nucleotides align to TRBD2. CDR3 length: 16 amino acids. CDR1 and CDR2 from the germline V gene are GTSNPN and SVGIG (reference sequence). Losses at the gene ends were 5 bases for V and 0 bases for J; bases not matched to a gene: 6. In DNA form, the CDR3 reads TGTGCCTGGCGGACTAGCGGGAGGAGGGGCTCCTACGAGCAGTACTTC. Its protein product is CAWRTSGRRGSYEQYF.

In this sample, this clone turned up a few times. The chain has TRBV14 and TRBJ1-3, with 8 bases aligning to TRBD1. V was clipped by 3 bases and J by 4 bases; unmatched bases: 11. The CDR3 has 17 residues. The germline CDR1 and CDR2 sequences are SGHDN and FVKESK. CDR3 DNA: TGTGCCAGCAGCCAGAGTTTCCAGGGGGCGCGGGGAAACACCATATATTTT. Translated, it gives CASSQSFQGARGNTIYF.

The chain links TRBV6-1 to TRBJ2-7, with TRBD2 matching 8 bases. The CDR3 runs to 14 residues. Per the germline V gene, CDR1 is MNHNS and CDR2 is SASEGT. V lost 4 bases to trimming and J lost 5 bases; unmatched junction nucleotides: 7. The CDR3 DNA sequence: TGTGCCAGCAGTGTACTAGCGGAGGTAGACGAGCAGTACTTC. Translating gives CASSVLAEVDEQYF.

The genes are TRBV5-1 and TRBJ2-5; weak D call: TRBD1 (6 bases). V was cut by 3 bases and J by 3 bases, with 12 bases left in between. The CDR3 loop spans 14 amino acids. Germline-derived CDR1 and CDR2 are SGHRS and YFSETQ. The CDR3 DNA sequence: TGCGCCAGCAGCTCCCAGGGGTCTGAAGAGACCCAGTACTTC. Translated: CASSSQGSEETQYF.

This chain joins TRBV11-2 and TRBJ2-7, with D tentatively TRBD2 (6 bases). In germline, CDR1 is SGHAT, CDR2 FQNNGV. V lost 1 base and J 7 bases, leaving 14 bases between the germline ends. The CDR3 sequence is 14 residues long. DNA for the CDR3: TGTGCCAGCAGCTTAGCCGGGACTCCGAAGGAGCAGTACTTC. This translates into CASSLAGTPKEQYF.

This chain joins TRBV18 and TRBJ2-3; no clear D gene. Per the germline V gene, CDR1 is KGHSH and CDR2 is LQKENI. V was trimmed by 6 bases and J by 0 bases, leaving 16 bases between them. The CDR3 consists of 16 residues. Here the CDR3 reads CASSPFARSSTDTQYF. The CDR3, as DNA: TGTGCCAGCTCTCCGTTTGCGCGATCTAGCACAGATACGCAGTATTTT.

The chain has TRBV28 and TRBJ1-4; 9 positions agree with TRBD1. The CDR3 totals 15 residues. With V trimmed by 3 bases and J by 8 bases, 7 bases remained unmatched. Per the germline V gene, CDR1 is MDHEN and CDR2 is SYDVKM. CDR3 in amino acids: CASSFPGQGEEKLFF. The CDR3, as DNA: TGTGCCAGCAGTTTCCCGGGACAGGGAGAAGAAAAACTGTTTTTT. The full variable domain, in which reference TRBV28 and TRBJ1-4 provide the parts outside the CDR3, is DVKVTQSSRYLVKRTGEKVFLECVQDMDHENMFWYRQDPGLGLRLIYFSYDVKMKEKGDIPEGYSVSREKKERFSLILESASTNQTSMYLCASSFPGQGEEKLFFGSGTQLSVL.

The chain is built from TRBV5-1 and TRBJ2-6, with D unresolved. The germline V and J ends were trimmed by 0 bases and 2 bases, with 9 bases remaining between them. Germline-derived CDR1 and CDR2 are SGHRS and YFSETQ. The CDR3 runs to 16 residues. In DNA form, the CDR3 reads TGCGCCAGCAGCTTGGCCCCCAAGGCTGGGGCCAACGTCCTGACTTTC. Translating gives CASSLAPKAGANVLTF.

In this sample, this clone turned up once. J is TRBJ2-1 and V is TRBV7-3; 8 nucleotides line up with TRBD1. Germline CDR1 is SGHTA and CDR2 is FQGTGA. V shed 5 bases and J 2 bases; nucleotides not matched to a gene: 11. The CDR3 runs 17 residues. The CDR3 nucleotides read TGTGCCAGCAGCCCTCTCCCTCCGACAGGGGCCTACAATGAGCAGTTCTTC. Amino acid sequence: CASSPLPPTGAYNEQFF.

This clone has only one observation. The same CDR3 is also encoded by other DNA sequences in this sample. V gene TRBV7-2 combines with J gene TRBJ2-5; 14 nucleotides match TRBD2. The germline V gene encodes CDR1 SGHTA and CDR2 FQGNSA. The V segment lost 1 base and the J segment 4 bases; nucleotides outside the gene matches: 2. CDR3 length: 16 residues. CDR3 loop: CASSLGLAGGGETQYF. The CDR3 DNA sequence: TGTGCCAGCAGCTTAGGACTAGCGGGAGGGGGAGAGACCCAGTACTTC.

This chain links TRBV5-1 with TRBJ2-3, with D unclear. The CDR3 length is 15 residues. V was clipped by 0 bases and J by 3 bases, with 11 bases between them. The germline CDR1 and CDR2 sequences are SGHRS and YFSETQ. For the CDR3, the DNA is TGCGCCAGCAGCTTGGAACCGATGGGAACAGATACGCAGTATTTT. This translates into CASSLEPMGTDTQYF.